This is a list of T cell receptor beta chains from one sample in a study of blood T cell repertoires in COVID-19. Only in-frame clones appear in the TCRdb table, and some are missing; sequencing was by immunoSEQ multiplex PCR. This sample carries about 480,000 clones, roughly nine tenths of them seen once, and the ten largest clones take roughly 1.9%. Source material: PBMCs or T cells enriched from blood (not recorded which). These receptors all stem from a woman younger than 35 with acute COVID-19. Each CDR3 is given with its conserved first and last residue. Some rows have no size entry. The others give once, few or many, or a class for an expanded clone.

>TRBJ2-2|TRBV28|-
CASSFSSGAGELFF
>TRBJ1-2|TRBV30|-
CAWSAGVSYGYTF
>TRBJ2-7|TRBV11-2|-
CASSLGSAEGYEQYF
>TRBJ2-2|TRBV6-5|-
CASRRQGSTGELFF
>TRBJ2-5|TRBV11-2|-
CASSPVETQYF
>TRBJ2-1|TRBV18|-
CASSPRTGRDEQFF
>TRBJ1-1|TRBV4-3|-
CASSLGTANTEAFF
>TRBJ1-5|TRBV12-3/TRBV12-4|-
CASSFKGPQPQHF
>TRBJ1-4|TRBV5-4|-
CASSSGVTNEKLFF
>TRBJ2-7|TRBV6-5|-
CASSSRDIGYEQYF
>TRBJ2-7|TRBV27|-
CASSLTGTYYEQYF
>TRBJ2-3|TRBV7-8|-
CASSTGGSSTDTQYF
>TRBJ1-6|TRBV27|-
CASSPGTGGNSPLHF
>TRBJ1-3|TRBV9|-
CASSAPGQGEVGNTIYF
>TRBJ2-3|TRBV6-2/TRBV6-3|-
CASSYFALIGRGERLDTQYF
>TRBJ1-3|TRBV7-8|-
CASSRGGGGNTIYF
>TRBJ2-7|TRBV5-8|-
CASSFRSHEQYF
>TRBJ2-6|TRBV19|-
CASKADSGANVLTF
>TRBJ1-2|TRBV19|-
CASSLGQVLNYGYTF
>TRBJ2-5|TRBV7-2|-
CASSFAGLYQETQYF
>TRBJ2-7|TRBV6-5|once
CASRVHNEQYF
>TRBJ2-4|TRBV5-3|-
CARSLYISGKNIQYF
>TRBJ2-1|TRBV5-1|-
CASSFGGGEQFF
>TRBJ2-1|TRBV9|-
CASSDNDNEQFF
>TRBJ2-4|TRBV27|-
CASRQGQHF
>TRBJ2-7|TRBV5-5|-
CASSPTQLPYEQYF